Below are 8 T cell receptor beta chains sequenced from a single sample in a study of blood T cell repertoires in COVID-19. Assay used: immunoSEQ multiplex PCR; TCRdb lists only in-frame clones, some missing. The sample lists over 250,000 clones; 85% were seen once. The sample consisted of peripheral blood. The receptors shown here come from a human donor in a cohort sampled during active COVID-19.

This rearrangement joins TRBV12-3 or TRBV12-4 to TRBJ2-5, with TRBD1 matching over 7 bases. The CDR3 consists of 13 residues. Trimming removed 5 bases from V and 4 bases from J; junction bases left unmatched: 4. The CDR3 nucleotides read TGTGCCAGCAGTATCGGGACAGTAGAGACCCAGTACTTC. Protein sequence: CASSIGTVETQYF.

This chain joins TRBV6-2 or TRBV6-3 and TRBJ2-1, with TRBD2 matching 14 bases. V shed 2 bases, J shed 9 bases, and the junction held 9 bases outside the gene matches. The CDR3 covers 17 residues. Germline V lookup: CDR1 MNHEY, CDR2 SVGEGT. The CDR3 nucleotides are TGTGCCAGCAGTTACGGCACCCTGACTAGCGGGAGGGGTGAGCAGTTCTTC. It specifies CASSYGTLTSGRGEQFF.

The rearrangement links TRBV9 to TRBJ2-2; 9 bases are shared with TRBD2. CDR1 and CDR2 from the germline V gene are SGDLS and YYNGEE. V was clipped by 5 bases and J by 6 bases; unmatched bases: 5. The CDR3 contains 14 residues. In DNA form, the CDR3 reads TGTGCCAGCAGTGAGCGGGAGGTTTCCGGGGAGCTGTTTTTT. Translated: CASSEREVSGELFF. Full variable domain (missing parts from reference TRBV9 and TRBJ2-2): DSGVTQTPKHLITATGQRVTLRCSPRSGDLSVYWYQQSLDQGLQFLIQYYNGEERAKGNILERFSAQQFPDLHSELNLSSLELGDSALYFCASSEREVSGELFFGEGSRLTVL.

The gene calls are TRBV27 and TRBJ1-2, with D possibly TRBD1 on 5 matching bases. The V end was cut by 0 bases, the J end by 5 bases, with 10 bases between. The germline gives CDR1 MNHEY, CDR2 SMNVEV (reference sequence). This CDR3 region has 14 residues. DNA of the CDR3: TGTGCCAGCAGTTTATCGATAACAGGATATGGCTACACCTTC. Encoded protein: CASSLSITGYGYTF.

The V call is TRBV28, the J call TRBJ2-4; 7 nucleotides align to TRBD1. Germline CDR1 MDHEN, CDR2 SYDVKM. This CDR3 has 15 residues. The trim removed 6 bases at V and 6 bases at J, leaving 11 bases unmatched. CDR3 nucleotide sequence: TGTGCCAGCAGCCCCACAGGGGATCTGAGAAACATTCAGTACTTC. Translation: CASSPTGDLRNIQYF.

The rearrangement uses TRBV7-2 and TRBJ2-4, with 9 bases fitting TRBD1. The CDR3 sequence is 15 residues long. Per germline, CDR1 SGHTA and CDR2 FQGNSA. Trimming removed 5 bases from V and 6 bases from J; junction bases left unmatched: 8. CDR3 sequence (DNA): TGTGCCAGCAGCCGGACGGCGGGACAGGGAAACATTCAGTACTTC. Translation: CASSRTAGQGNIQYF.

The chain has TRBV28 and TRBJ2-1; D uncertain. The V gene's germline CDR1 is MDHEN and CDR2 SYDVKM. The length of the CDR3 is 15 residues. The V and J ends lost 7 bases and 3 bases respectively, with 16 bases between them. Written as DNA, the CDR3 is TGTGCCAGCACCCCGCTACGAGCACGCTACAATGAGCAGTTCTTC. Amino acids: CASTPLRARYNEQFF.

This rearrangement joins TRBV6-6 to TRBJ2-6; D not certain. Germline lookup yields CDR1 MNHNY and CDR2 SVGAGI (reference sequence). Trimming stripped 2 bases from V and 1 base from J, with 6 bases between. The CDR3 spans 15 residues. The CDR3, as DNA: TGTGCCAGCAGTTACCGCAGGTCTGGGGCCAACGTCCTGACTTTC. Translating it yields CASSYRRSGANVLTF.